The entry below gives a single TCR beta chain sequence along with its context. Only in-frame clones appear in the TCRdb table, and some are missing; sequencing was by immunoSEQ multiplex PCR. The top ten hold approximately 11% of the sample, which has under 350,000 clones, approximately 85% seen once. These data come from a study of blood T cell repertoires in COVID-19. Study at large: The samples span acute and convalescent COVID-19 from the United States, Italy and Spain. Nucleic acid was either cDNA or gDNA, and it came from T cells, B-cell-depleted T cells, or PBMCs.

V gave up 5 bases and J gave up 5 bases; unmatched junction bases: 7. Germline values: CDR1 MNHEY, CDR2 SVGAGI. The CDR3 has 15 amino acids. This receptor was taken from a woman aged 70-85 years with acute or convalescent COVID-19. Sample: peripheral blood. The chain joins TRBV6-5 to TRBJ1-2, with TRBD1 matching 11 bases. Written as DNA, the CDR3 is TGTGCCAGCAGTCCTTCCGGGACAGGGGGATATGGCTACACCTTC. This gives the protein CASSPSGTGGYGYTF.